The clone carrying this T cell receptor (beta chain) showed up many times. The antigen is unknown. This entry comes from a study of tumor and adjacent non-tumor tissue in lung cancer. Study overall: Each sample yielded 4 million to 5 million productive TCRbeta reads on average.

RNA was extracted from bulk tissue without any cell sorting. A modified ARM-PCR protocol with three rounds of nested PCR amplified TCRbeta. TCRdb re-analysed the multiplex PCR reads in MiXCR, keeping a single row per CDR3 protein. The sample has tens of thousands of distinct CDR3 sequences; 60% are singletons. Study-wide results and caveats: TCR diversity was significantly greater in tumor than normal lung tissue.

The material sequenced was lung tumor tissue. The source of this sequence is a man between 50 and 59 years old with non-small cell lung cancer.

The CDR3, as DNA: TGCAGTGCCTATTCTATGGGGATAACCGGGGAGCTGTTTTTT. It yields the protein CSAYSMGITGELFF. The chain has TRBV20-1 and TRBJ2-2; D ambiguous. V was cut by 6 bases and J by 5 bases, with 16 bases left in between. The CDR3 consists of 14 residues. Germline V gene lookup returns CDR1 DFQATT and CDR2 SNEGSKA (reference sequence).